This entry features one TCR beta chain sequence. The data originate from a study of yellow fever vaccine responses in identical twins. From the RT-PCR reads, TCRdb called clonotypes with MiXCR, one entry per CDR3 protein. Of over 20,000 distinct CDR3 sequences in the sample, around 74% were seen once. Germline trimming cut 1 base from V and 6 bases from J; bases unmatched to any gene: 3. Germline values: CDR1 SGHDT, CDR2 YYEEEE. The CDR3 length is 15 residues. The V gene is TRBV5-6, the J gene TRBJ2-1; 11 bases are a match to TRBD2. The source material was T cells from blood (PBMCs), unsorted or a sorted subset (not recorded which), sampled before or after yellow fever vaccination (not recorded which). This receptor was identified in a woman aged 18 to 35 who received the yellow fever vaccine. The chain's CDR3 is CASSLTSGSLNEQFF. Here the CDR3 DNA reads TGTGCCAGCAGCTTGACTAGCGGGAGTCTCAATGAGCAGTTCTTC. Variable domain in full (rest from reference TRBV5-6 and TRBJ2-1): DAGVTQSPTHLIKTRGQQVTLRCSPKSGHDTVSWYQQALGQGPQFIFQYYEEEERQRGNFPDRFSGHQFPNYSSELNVNALLLGDSALYLCASSLTSGSLNEQFFGPGTRLTVL.